This is a list of T cell receptor beta chains from one sample in a study of blood T cell repertoires in COVID-19. Clones were read by immunoSEQ multiplex PCR, and TCRdb kept only the in-frame ones, dropping some. The sample carries approximately 11,000 clones, around 82% recorded once. Sequencing used peripheral blood. The receptors come from a woman aged 55-69 years with acute or convalescent COVID-19. The CDR3 runs from the conserved cysteine through the conserved F or W. Each record gives: V gene, J gene, clone size, D gene, CDR3 protein, CDR3 DNA. The D gene is left open where the match is weak. Size values are once, few and many counts, or a class for expanded clones, and some rows have none.

TRBV3-1/TRBV3-2	TRBJ2-7	-	TRBD1	CASSLRRQGVPYEQYF	TGTGCCAGCAGCCTAAGACGACAGGGGGTCCCCTACGAGCAGTACTTC
TRBV7-9	TRBJ1-3	once	-	CASSLAPGRDSSGNTIYF	TGTGCCAGCAGCTTAGCCCCCGGCAGGGATTCATCTGGAAACACCATATATTTT
TRBV7-9	TRBJ1-1	-	-	CASSLAYSSEAFF	TGTGCCAGCAGCTTAGCTTATAGTTCTGAAGCTTTCTTT
TRBV6-1	TRBJ1-4	-	TRBD1	CASSDRGNEKLFF	TGTGCCAGCAGTGACAGGGGGAATGAAAAACTGTTTTTT
TRBV25-1	TRBJ2-7	-	-	CASRASSYEQYF	TGTGCCAGCAGGGCCAGCTCCTACGAGCAGTACTTC
TRBV10-3	TRBJ2-7	-	-	CAISDGSYEQYF	TGTGCCATCAGTGACGGGTCCTACGAGCAGTACTTC
TRBV28	TRBJ1-4	-	-	CASSFAPPFGRDEKLFF	TGTGCCAGCAGCTTTGCCCCCCCTTTCGGCCGGGATGAAAAACTGTTTTTT
TRBV7-2	TRBJ2-5	-	TRBD2	CASSLAYLAGALQETQYF	TGTGCCAGCAGCTTAGCCTACCTAGCGGGGGCCTTACAAGAGACCCAGTACTTC
TRBV6-5	TRBJ1-2	-	-	CASSYAGRFFYGYTF	TGTGCCAGCAGTTACGCAGGGAGGTTCTTCTATGGCTACACCTTC
TRBV9	TRBJ2-1	-	-	CASSERGKETINEQFF	TGTGCCAGCAGCGAGAGGGGGAAGGAGACAATAAATGAGCAGTTCTTC
TRBV19	TRBJ1-1	-	TRBD1	CASTLTGGNTEAFF	TGTGCCAGTACCTTGACAGGGGGCAACACTGAAGCTTTCTTT
TRBV6-1	TRBJ2-2	-	TRBD2	CASSDGLAGRNTGELFF	TGTGCCAGCAGTGACGGACTAGCGGGGCGGAACACCGGGGAGCTGTTTTTT
TRBV19	TRBJ1-2	once	-	CASSGPKQDYGYTF	TGTGCCAGTAGTGGGCCTAAACAGGACTATGGCTACACCTTC
TRBV6-5	TRBJ2-2	-	-	CASSWSGSGELFF	TGTGCCAGCAGTTGGTCGGGGTCCGGGGAGCTGTTTTTT
TRBV29-1	TRBJ1-4	-	TRBD1	CSAGDRGEKLFF	TGCAGCGCCGGGGACAGGGGTGAAAAACTGTTTTTT
TRBV5-1	TRBJ1-2	-	TRBD1	CASSSGQGAINGYTF	TGCGCCAGCAGCTCGGGACAGGGGGCGATTAATGGCTACACCTTC
TRBV5-6	TRBJ2-5	few	-	CASSLAHGLQETQYF	TGTGCCAGCAGCTTGGCCCATGGGCTTCAGGAGACCCAGTACTTC
TRBV19	TRBJ2-1	once	TRBD2	CASSPPGGTDNEQFF	TGTGCCAGTAGTCCCCCGGGGGGTACGGACAATGAGCAGTTCTTC
TRBV29-1	TRBJ1-1	-	TRBD1	CSVMGQRNTEAFF	TGCAGCGTGATGGGACAGAGGAACACTGAAGCTTTCTTT
TRBV4-2	TRBJ1-6	-	-	CASSQDRLAGSPLHF	TGTGCCAGCAGCCAAGATCGTTTGGCGGGGTCACCCCTCCACTTT
TRBV19	TRBJ1-1	-	-	CASNRANTEAFF	TGTGCCAGTAACAGAGCGAACACTGAAGCTTTCTTT
TRBV27	TRBJ2-7	once	TRBD2	CASSLNTAGAYEQYF	TGTGCCAGCAGTCTGAATACCGCGGGAGCCTACGAGCAGTACTTC
TRBV6-5	TRBJ1-1	few	-	CASSIQVVATEAFF	TGTGCCAGCAGTATACAGGTCGTGGCCACTGAAGCTTTCTTT
TRBV12-3/TRBV12-4	TRBJ2-7	-	-	CASSPGQRYEQYF	TGTGCCAGCAGCCCAGGGCAACGATACGAGCAGTACTTC
TRBV2	TRBJ1-2	-	-	CASTLRRGAYGYGYTF	TGTGCCAGCACCCTAAGACGGGGGGCTTACGGCTATGGCTACACCTTC
TRBV9	TRBJ1-2	-	-	CASSQRGGYTF	TGTGCCAGCAGCCAGCGAGGCGGCTACACCTTC
TRBV12-3/TRBV12-4	TRBJ2-1	-	-	CASSPGDLEQFF	TGTGCCAGCAGTCCAGGGGACCTCGAGCAGTTCTTC
TRBV4-1	TRBJ2-2	-	-	CASSPPYGELFF	TGCGCCAGCAGCCCCCCCTACGGGGAGCTGTTTTTT
TRBV28	TRBJ1-1	-	-	CASSLGGGTEAFF	TGTGCCAGCAGTTTGGGGGGAGGGACTGAAGCTTTCTTT
TRBV11-3	TRBJ1-6	-	TRBD1	CASSLFSLHRGSPLHF	TGTGCCAGCAGCTTATTTAGCTTACACAGGGGATCACCCCTCCACTTT
TRBV11-1	TRBJ1-2	-	-	CASSLRSPGSYGYTF	TGTGCCAGCAGCTTACGTTCACCCGGGAGCTATGGCTACACCTTC
TRBV11-2	TRBJ2-1	-	TRBD1	CASSEMTGGEQFF	TGTGCCAGCAGCGAAATGACAGGGGGTGAGCAGTTCTTC
TRBV28	TRBJ1-4	-	-	CASSFLRGKLFF	TGTGCCAGCAGTTTTTTACGCGGAAAACTGTTTTTT
TRBV2	TRBJ1-5	-	-	CASSEEGGAQPQHF	TGTGCCAGCAGTGAAGAAGGGGGAGCTCAGCCCCAGCATTTT
TRBV29-1	TRBJ2-2	once	-	CSVEARQALGTGELFF	TGCAGCGTTGAAGCTAGACAGGCTTTGGGTACCGGGGAGCTGTTTTTT
TRBV2	TRBJ1-6	-	-	CASKEENNSPLHF	TGTGCCAGCAAAGAAGAGAATAATTCACCCCTCCACTTT
TRBV10-3	TRBJ1-2	-	-	CAISEALFGQEGYTF	TGTGCCATCAGTGAGGCCTTGTTTGGGCAAGAAGGCTACACCTTC
TRBV4-1	TRBJ2-5	-	TRBD2	CASSQAYSGVETQYF	TGCGCCAGCAGCCAGGCCTACAGCGGGGTAGAGACCCAGTACTTC
TRBV5-5	TRBJ2-7	-	-	CASSSWGGQDEQYF	TGTGCCAGCAGCTCCTGGGGGGGGCAGGACGAGCAGTACTTC
TRBV3-1/TRBV3-2	TRBJ1-2	-	TRBD1	CASSLGQGYGYTF	TGTGCCAGCAGCCTCGGACAGGGGTATGGCTACACCTTC
TRBV9	TRBJ1-6	-	-	CASSEGEHGNSPLHF	TGTGCCAGCAGCGAGGGGGAGCACGGTAATTCACCCCTCCACTTT
TRBV12-3/TRBV12-4	TRBJ1-5	few	-	CASSRTGGVPQHF	TGTGCCAGCTCTCGGACCGGGGGAGTGCCCCAGCATTTT
TRBV6-5	TRBJ1-1	-	-	CASSTGPWTEAFF	TGTGCCAGCAGCACAGGGCCATGGACTGAAGCTTTCTTT
TRBV6-6	TRBJ2-2	-	TRBD1	CASSYRGGESSGELFF	TGTGCCAGCAGTTACAGAGGGGGCGAATCCTCCGGGGAGCTGTTTTTT
TRBV5-6	TRBJ2-7	-	TRBD2	CASSLALAISGQYF	TGTGCCAGCAGCTTGGCACTAGCGATTAGCGGGCAGTACTTC
TRBV3-1/TRBV3-2	TRBJ2-5	once	TRBD2	CASSQGTSGRLGAQYF	TGTGCCAGCAGCCAAGGGACTAGCGGGCGCCTGGGGGCCCAGTACTTC
TRBV18	TRBJ1-6	-	-	CASSLDRDNSPLHF	TGTGCCAGCTCACTGGACAGAGATAATTCACCCCTCCACTTT
TRBV7-2	TRBJ1-6	-	-	CASSLEGRVQNSPLHF	TGTGCCAGCAGCTTAGAAGGCAGGGTTCAGAATTCACCCCTCCACTTT
TRBV2	TRBJ2-3	-	-	CASRWGGATDTQYF	TGTGCCAGCAGATGGGGGGGGGCCACAGATACGCAGTATTTT
TRBV5-4	TRBJ1-2	-	TRBD1	CASSWGQGSANYGYTF	TGTGCCAGCAGCTGGGGACAGGGAAGCGCTAACTATGGCTACACCTTC
TRBV5-4	TRBJ2-1	-	TRBD2	CASSFSRGIPMDEQFF	TGTGCCAGCAGCTTTTCGCGGGGGATTCCTATGGATGAGCAGTTCTTC
TRBV5-1	TRBJ1-2	once	-	CASSIRRGDGYTF	TGCGCCAGCAGCATCCGGAGGGGCGATGGCTACACCTTC
TRBV2	TRBJ2-7	-	-	CASSPEADRYSTEQYF	TGTGCCAGCAGCCCGGAGGCGGACAGATATAGTACCGAGCAGTACTTC
TRBV10-3	TRBJ2-1	-	-	CAISDQGPTSSFF	TGTGCCATCAGTGATCAGGGGCCGACTTCGTCGTTCTTC
TRBV5-1	TRBJ1-6	-	TRBD1	CASSLWGQNRPQDSPLHF	TGCGCCAGCAGCTTGTGGGGACAGAACCGACCCCAAGATTCACCCCTCCACTTT
TRBV19	TRBJ2-2	once	TRBD1	CASSRQGAFNTGELFF	TGTGCCAGTAGCCGACAGGGTGCGTTCAACACCGGGGAGCTGTTTTTT
TRBV6-5	TRBJ2-5	-	TRBD2	CASSPRLAGAKTQYF	TGTGCCAGCAGTCCCCGACTAGCGGGGGCCAAGACCCAGTACTTC
TRBV10-3	TRBJ2-3	few	TRBD1	CAISGGTGTDTQYF	TGTGCCATCAGTGGAGGGACAGGCACAGATACGCAGTATTTT
TRBV2	TRBJ2-1	-	TRBD1	CASRAGQGFRNEQFF	TGTGCCAGCAGGGCGGGACAGGGTTTTCGCAATGAGCAGTTCTTC
TRBV6-5	TRBJ1-2	-	TRBD1	CASKRTGGGGYTF	TGTGCCAGCAAACGAACAGGGGGAGGCGGCTACACCTTC